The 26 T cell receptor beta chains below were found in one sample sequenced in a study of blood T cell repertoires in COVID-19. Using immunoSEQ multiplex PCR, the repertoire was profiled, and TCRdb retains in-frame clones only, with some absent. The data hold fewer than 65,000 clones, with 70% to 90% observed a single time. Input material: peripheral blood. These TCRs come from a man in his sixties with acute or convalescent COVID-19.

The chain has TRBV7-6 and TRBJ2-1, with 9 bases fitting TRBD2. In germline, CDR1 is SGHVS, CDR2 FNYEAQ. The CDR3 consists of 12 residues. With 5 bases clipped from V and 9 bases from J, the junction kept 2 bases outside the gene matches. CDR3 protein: CASSLTSGEQFF. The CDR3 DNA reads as TGTGCCAGCAGCCTGACTAGCGGTGAGCAGTTCTTC.

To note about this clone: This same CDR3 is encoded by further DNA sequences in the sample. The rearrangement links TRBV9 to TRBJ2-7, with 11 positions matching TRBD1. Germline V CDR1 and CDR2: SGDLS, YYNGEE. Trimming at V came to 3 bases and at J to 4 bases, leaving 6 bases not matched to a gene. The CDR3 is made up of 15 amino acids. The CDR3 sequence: CASSEGTGGLYEQYF. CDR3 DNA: TGTGCCAGCAGCGAAGGGACAGGGGGACTTTACGAGCAGTACTTC.

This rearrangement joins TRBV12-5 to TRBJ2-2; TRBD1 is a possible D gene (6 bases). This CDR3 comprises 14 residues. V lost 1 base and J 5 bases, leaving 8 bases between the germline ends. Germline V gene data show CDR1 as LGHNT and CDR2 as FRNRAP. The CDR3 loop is CASGLGQVTGELFF. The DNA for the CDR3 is TGTGCTAGTGGTTTGGGACAGGTGACCGGGGAGCTGTTTTTT. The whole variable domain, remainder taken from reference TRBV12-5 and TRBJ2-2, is DARVTQTPRHKVTEMGQEVTMRCQPILGHNTVFWYRQTMMQGLELLAYFRNRAPLDDSGMPKDRFSAEMPDATLATLKIQPSEPRDSAVYFCASGLGQVTGELFFGEGSRLTVL.

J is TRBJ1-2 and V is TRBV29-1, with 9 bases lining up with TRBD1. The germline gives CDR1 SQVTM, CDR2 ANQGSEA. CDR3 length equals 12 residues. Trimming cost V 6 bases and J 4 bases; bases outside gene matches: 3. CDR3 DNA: TGCAGCGTCCGGACAGGGGCCTATGGCTACACCTTC. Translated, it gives CSVRTGAYGYTF.

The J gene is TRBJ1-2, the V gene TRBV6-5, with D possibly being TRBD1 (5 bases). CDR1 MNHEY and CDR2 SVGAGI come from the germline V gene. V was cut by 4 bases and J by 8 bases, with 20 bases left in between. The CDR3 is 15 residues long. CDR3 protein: CASSFDSTFLRGYTF. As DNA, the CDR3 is TGTGCCAGCAGTTTCGACAGTACCTTCCTTCGAGGCTACACCTTC.

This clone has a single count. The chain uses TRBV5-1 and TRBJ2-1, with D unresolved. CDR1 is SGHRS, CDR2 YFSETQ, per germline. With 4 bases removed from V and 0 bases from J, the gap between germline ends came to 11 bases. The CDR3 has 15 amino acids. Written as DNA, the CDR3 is TGCGCCAGCAGCGAAACTCCTGGCTCCTACAATGAGCAGTTCTTC. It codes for CASSETPGSYNEQFF.

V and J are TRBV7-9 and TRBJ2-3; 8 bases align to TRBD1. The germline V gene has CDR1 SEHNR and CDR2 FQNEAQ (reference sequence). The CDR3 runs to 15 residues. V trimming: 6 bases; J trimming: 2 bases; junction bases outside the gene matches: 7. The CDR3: CASRARDRNTDTQYF. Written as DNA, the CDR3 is TGTGCCAGCAGAGCCCGGGACAGGAACACAGATACGCAGTATTTT.

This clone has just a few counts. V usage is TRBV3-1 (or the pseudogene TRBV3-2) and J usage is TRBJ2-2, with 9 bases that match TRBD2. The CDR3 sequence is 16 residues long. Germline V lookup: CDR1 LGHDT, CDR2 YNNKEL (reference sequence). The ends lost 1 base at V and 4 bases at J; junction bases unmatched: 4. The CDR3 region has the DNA TGTGCCAGCAGCCAAGGGGGACTAGCCTCCACCGGGGAGCTGTTTTTT. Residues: CASSQGGLASTGELFF.

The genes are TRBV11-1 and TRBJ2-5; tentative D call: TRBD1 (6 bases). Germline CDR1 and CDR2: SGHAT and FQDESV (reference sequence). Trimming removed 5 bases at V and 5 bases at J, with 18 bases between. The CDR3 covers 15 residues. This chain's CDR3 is CASSGRTARVETQYF. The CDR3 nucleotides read TGTGCCAGCAGCGGCAGGACAGCCAGGGTCGAGACCCAGTACTTC.

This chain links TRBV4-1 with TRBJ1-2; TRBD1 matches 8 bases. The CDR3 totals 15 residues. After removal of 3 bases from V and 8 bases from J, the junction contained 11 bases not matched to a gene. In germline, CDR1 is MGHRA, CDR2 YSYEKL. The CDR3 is CASSQPGQGRFGYTF. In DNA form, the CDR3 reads TGCGCCAGCAGCCAGCCCGGACAGGGACGATTCGGCTACACCTTC.

For the CDR3, the DNA is TGCGCCAGCAGCTTGGGACAGGGTTTATACGAGCAGTACTTC. Translated, it gives CASSLGQGLYEQYF. V is TRBV5-1 and J is TRBJ2-7; 7 positions match TRBD1. The germline V gene has CDR1 SGHRS and CDR2 YFSETQ. The CDR3 spans 14 residues. J lost 4 bases, V lost 0 bases, and 4 bases had no gene match.

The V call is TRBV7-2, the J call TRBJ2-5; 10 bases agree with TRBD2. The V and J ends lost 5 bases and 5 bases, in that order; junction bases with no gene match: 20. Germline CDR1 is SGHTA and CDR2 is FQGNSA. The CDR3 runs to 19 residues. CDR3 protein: CASSDLRIAGGGASETQYF. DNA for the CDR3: TGTGCCAGCAGCGACCTTAGGATAGCGGGGGGCGGTGCTTCGGAGACCCAGTACTTC. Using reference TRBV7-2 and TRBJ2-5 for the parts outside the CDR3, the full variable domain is GAGVSQSPSNKVTEKGKDVELRCDPISGHTALYWYRQSLGQGLEFLIYFQGNSAPDKSGLPSDRFSAERTGGSVSTLTIQRTQQEDSAVYLCASSDLRIAGGGASETQYFGPGTRLLVL.

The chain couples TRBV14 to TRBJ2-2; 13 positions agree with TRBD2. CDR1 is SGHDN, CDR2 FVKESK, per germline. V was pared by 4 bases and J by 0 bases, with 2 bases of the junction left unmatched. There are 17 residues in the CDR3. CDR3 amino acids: CASSRLAGGSNTGELFF. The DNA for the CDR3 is TGTGCCAGCAGCCGACTAGCGGGGGGCTCGAACACCGGGGAGCTGTTTTTT.

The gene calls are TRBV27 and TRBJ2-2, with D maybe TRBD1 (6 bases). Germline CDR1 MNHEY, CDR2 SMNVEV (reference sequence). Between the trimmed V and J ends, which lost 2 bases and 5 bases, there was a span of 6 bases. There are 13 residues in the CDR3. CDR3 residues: CASSLTGTGELFF. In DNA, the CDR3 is TGTGCCAGCAGTTTAACAGGGACCGGGGAGCTGTTTTTT.

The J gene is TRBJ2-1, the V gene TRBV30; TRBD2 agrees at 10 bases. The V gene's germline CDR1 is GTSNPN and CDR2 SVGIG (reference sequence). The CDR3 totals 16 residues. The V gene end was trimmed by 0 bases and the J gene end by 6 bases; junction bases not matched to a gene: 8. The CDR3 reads CAWSVAGGLFRNEQFF. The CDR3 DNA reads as TGTGCCTGGAGTGTAGCGGGGGGGCTCTTTCGCAATGAGCAGTTCTTC.

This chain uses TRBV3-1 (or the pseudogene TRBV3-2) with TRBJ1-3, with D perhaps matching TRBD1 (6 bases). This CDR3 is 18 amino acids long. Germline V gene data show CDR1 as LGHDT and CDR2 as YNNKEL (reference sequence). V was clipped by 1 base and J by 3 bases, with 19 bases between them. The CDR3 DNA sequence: TGTGCCAGCAGCCAAGGGTATGGGGGCGGAGTCCATGGAAACACCATATATTTT. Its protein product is CASSQGYGGGVHGNTIYF.

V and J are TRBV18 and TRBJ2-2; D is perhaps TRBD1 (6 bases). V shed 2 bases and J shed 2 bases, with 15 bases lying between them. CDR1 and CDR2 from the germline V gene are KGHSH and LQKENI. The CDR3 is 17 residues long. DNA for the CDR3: TGTGCCAGCTCACCAACCCGTGGACAGCCAAACACCGGGGAGCTGTTTTTT. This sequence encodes CASSPTRGQPNTGELFF.

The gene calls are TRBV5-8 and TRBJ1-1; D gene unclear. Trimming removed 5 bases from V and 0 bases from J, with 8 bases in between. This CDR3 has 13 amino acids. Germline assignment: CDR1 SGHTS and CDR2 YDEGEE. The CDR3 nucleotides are TGTGCCAGCAGGCGCGCGGTGAACACTGAAGCTTTCTTT. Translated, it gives CASRRAVNTEAFF. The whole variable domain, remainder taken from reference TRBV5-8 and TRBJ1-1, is EAGVTQSPTHLIKTRGQQATLRCSPISGHTSVYWYQQALGLGLQFLLWYDEGEERNRGNFPPRFSGRQFPNYSSELNVNALELEDSALYLCASRRAVNTEAFFGQGTRLTVV.

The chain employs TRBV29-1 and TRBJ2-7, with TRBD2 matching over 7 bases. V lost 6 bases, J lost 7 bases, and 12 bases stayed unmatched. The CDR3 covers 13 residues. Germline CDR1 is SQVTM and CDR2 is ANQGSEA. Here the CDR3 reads CSVSRGRVTEQYF. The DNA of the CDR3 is TGCAGCGTCTCACGGGGGAGGGTGACTGAGCAGTACTTC.

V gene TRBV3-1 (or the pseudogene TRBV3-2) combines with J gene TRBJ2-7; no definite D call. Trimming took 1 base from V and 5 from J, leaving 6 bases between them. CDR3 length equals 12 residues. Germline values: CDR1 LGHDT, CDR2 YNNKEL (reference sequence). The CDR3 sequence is CASSQGHNEQYF. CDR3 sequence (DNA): TGTGCCAGCAGCCAAGGGCACAACGAGCAGTACTTC.

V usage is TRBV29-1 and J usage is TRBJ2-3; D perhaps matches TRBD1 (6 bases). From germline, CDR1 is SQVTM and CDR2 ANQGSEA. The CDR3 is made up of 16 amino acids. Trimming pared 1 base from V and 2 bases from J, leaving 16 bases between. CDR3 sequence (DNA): TGCAGCGTTGAAGGCGGGTCGGACAGTCCCACAGATACGCAGTATTTT. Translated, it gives CSVEGGSDSPTDTQYF.

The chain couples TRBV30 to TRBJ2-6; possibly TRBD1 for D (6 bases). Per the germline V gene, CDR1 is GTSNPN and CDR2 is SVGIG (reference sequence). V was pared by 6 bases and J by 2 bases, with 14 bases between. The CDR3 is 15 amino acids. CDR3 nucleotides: TGTGCCTGCCAAGGTCCAGGGGCTGGGGCCAACGTCCTGACTTTC. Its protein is CACQGPGAGANVLTF.

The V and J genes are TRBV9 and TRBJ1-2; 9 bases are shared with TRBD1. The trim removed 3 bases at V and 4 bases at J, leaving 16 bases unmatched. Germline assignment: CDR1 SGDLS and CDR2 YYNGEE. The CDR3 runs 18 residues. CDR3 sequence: CASSETDRGLPGLYGYTF. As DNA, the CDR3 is TGTGCCAGCAGCGAAACGGACAGGGGTCTTCCCGGCCTCTATGGCTACACCTTC.

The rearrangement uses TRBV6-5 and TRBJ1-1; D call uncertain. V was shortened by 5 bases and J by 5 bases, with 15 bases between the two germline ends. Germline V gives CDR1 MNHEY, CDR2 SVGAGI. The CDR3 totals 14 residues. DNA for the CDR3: TGTGCCAGCAGTCGGAGCGGGGTCTTTACTGAAGCTTTCTTT. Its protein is CASSRSGVFTEAFF.

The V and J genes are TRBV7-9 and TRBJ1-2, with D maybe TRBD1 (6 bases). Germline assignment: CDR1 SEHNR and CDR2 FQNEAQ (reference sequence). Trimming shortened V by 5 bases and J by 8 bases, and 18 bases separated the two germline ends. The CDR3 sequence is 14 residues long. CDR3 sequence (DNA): TGTGCCAGCAGCCCTAAATCCGGGACATTAGGCTACACCTTC. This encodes CASSPKSGTLGYTF.

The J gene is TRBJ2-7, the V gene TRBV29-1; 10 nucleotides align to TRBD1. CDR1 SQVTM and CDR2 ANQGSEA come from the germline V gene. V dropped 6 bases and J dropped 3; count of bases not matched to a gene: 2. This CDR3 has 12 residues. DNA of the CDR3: TGCAGCGTGGGGGACAGGGGCTACGAGCAGTACTTC. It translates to CSVGDRGYEQYF.